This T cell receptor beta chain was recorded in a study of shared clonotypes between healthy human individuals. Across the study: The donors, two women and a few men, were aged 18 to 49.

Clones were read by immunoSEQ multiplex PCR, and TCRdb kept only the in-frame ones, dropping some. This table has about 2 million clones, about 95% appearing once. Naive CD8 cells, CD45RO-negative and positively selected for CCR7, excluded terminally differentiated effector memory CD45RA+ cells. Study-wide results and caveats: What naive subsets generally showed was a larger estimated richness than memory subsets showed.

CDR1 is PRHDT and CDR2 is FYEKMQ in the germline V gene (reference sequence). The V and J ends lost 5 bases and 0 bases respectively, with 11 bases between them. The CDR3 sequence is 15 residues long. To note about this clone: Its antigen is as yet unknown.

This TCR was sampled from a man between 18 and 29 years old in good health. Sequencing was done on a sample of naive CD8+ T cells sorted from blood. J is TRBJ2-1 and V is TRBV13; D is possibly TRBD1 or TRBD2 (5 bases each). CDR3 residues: CASSEGPSSYNEQFF. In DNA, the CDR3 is TGTGCCAGCAGCGAGGGGCCCAGCTCCTACAATGAGCAGTTCTTC.